This TCR beta chain came from a study of Ad26.COV2.S vaccination and SARS-CoV-2 variants. Study information: Doses of Ad26.COV2.S were injected into muscle once or twice, 56 days apart.

This clone was seen once. The antigen remains undetermined. Sequencing was performed with immunoSEQ multiplex PCR; in TCRdb, only in-frame clones are kept and a portion is missing. This sample has 300,000 to 400,000 clones; approximately 90% occur once, and the top ten carry 6.4%. Germline-derived CDR1 and CDR2 are LNHDA and SQIVND (reference sequence). This CDR3 contains 15 residues. Deletions cut 10 bases from V and 6 bases from J, with 22 bases between. Study-level results: Breadth measured for non-spike TCRs was similar across vaccine and placebo recipients.

This sample's treatment: over 15 received Ad26.COV2.S at low or high dose, single or two shots; 5 received placebo; per-sample allocation not given. The study sampled participants on day 63 after the first vaccine or placebo injection. It was Wuhan-strain SARS-CoV-2 spike that the Ad26 vaccine vector expressed. This clonotype was obtained from a person aged 18-65 years who received the Ad26.COV2.S COVID-19 vaccine or a placebo. The sample consisted of peripheral blood, taken in a trial of Ad26.COV2.S vaccine versus placebo. The rearrangement uses TRBV19 and TRBJ2-1; D remains unclear. DNA of the CDR3: TGTGCCACGAACCAGGAACCGATACGGACCAATGAGCAGTTCTTC. The encoded protein is CATNQEPIRTNEQFF.